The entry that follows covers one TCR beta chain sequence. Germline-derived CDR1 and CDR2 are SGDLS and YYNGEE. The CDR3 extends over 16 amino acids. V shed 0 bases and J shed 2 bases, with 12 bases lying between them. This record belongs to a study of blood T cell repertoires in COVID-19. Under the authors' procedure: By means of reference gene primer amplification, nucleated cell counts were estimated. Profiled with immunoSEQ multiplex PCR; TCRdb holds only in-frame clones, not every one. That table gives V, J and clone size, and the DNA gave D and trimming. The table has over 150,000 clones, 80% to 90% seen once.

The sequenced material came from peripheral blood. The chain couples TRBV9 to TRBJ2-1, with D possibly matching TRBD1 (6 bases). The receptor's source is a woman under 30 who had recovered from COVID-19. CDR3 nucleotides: TGTGCCAGCAGCGTAGTGGGGGCGGGCACCTACAATGAGCAGTTCTTC. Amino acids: CASSVVGAGTYNEQFF. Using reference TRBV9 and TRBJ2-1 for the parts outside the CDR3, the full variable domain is DSGVTQTPKHLITATGQRVTLRCSPRSGDLSVYWYQQSLDQGLQFLIQYYNGEERAKGNILERFSAQQFPDLHSELNLSSLELGDSALYFCASSVVGAGTYNEQFFGPGTRLTVL.